The 10 T cell receptor beta chains below all came from one sample that was sequenced in a study of T cell repertoires in cytomegalovirus infection. Which antigens these TCRs recognize remains unknown. One entry per CDR3 protein results from TCRdb running MiXCR on the reads. The repertoire holds hundreds of thousands of distinct CDR3 sequences, with 25% to 35% as singletons. Sequenced material: cultured PBMCs, taken from culture after CMV antigen stimulation. These receptors were obtained from a human donor in good health (CMV status not recorded). Some clones in this sample may be carry-over from other donors' samples.

This clonotype showed up many times. V gene TRBV7-2 combines with J gene TRBJ2-1, with 10 nucleotides matching TRBD2. This CDR3 spans 18 amino acids. Unmatched junction bases numbered 10, after V lost 1 base and J lost 4 bases. CDR1 and CDR2 from the germline V gene are SGHTA and FQGNSA. The CDR3: CASSLVPSTSGPYNEQFF. CDR3 nucleotide sequence: TGTGCCAGCAGCTTAGTGCCCTCGACTAGCGGGCCGTACAATGAGCAGTTCTTC.

This sequence joins TRBV12-5 and TRBJ2-1; 12 bases map to TRBD2. The CDR3 contains 16 residues. Germline loops: CDR1 LGHNT, CDR2 FRNRAP. J gave up 10 bases and V 0 bases, and 7 bases lay outside the gene matches. In nucleotides, the CDR3 is TGTGCTAGTGGTTTGGTACTAGCGGGGGGATTTTCGGAGCAGTTCTTC. It specifies CASGLVLAGGFSEQFF. The entire variable domain, with the rest obtained from reference TRBV12-5 and TRBJ2-1, is as follows: DARVTQTPRHKVTEMGQEVTMRCQPILGHNTVFWYRQTMMQGLELLAYFRNRAPLDDSGMPKDRFSAEMPDATLATLKIQPSEPRDSAVYFCASGLVLAGGFSEQFFGPGTRLTVL.

This clonotype was detected a few times. The J gene is TRBJ2-3, the V gene TRBV7-3; D not resolved. The CDR3 loop spans 15 amino acids. Between the trimmed V and J ends, which lost 1 base and 0 bases, there was a span of 8 bases. CDR1 is SGHTA, CDR2 FQGTGA, per germline. CDR3 sequence: CASSLKLGSTDTQYF. CDR3 sequence (DNA): TGTGCCAGCAGCTTAAAGCTGGGTAGCACAGATACGCAGTATTTT.

This clonotype was detected once. This chain links TRBV19 with TRBJ2-1; TRBD1 agrees at 8 bases. Germline V CDR1 and CDR2: LNHDA, SQIVND (reference sequence). J lost 5 bases, V lost 1 base, and 1 base had no gene match. The CDR3 spans 14 residues. CDR3 residues: CASSIGTGHNEQFF. CDR3 sequence (DNA): TGTGCCAGTAGTATAGGGACAGGGCACAATGAGCAGTTCTTC.

This clonotype appeared a few times. J is TRBJ1-3 and V is TRBV7-9, with TRBD1 matching over 7 bases. The germline V gene encodes CDR1 SEHNR and CDR2 FQNEAQ (reference sequence). Trimming removed 5 bases from V and 3 bases from J; junction bases left unmatched: 4. The CDR3 extends over 14 amino acids. This chain's CDR3 is CASSGGTVGNTIYF. CDR3 coding DNA: TGTGCCAGCAGCGGGGGGACAGTTGGAAACACCATATATTTT.

V is TRBV19 and J is TRBJ1-1; 7 nucleotides agree with TRBD1. The CDR3 spans 16 residues. The ends lost 5 bases at V and 0 bases at J; junction bases unmatched: 9. Germline V gene sequence: CDR1 LNHDA, CDR2 SQIVND (reference sequence). This chain's CDR3 is CASSPGGWNMNTEAFF. DNA of the CDR3: TGTGCCAGTAGTCCAGGGGGTTGGAACATGAACACTGAAGCTTTCTTT.

This clonotype was found once. The V gene is TRBV5-1, the J gene TRBJ2-5; tentative D call: TRBD2 (5 bases). CDR1 and CDR2 (germline): SGHRS, YFSETQ. Trimming left V 7 bases short and J 4 bases short, with 14 bases between. The CDR3 is made up of 13 amino acids. This chain's CDR3 is CASSRGERETQYF. DNA for the CDR3: TGCGCCAGCTCTCGGGGAGAAAGAGAGACCCAGTACTTC. Supplemented by reference TRBV5-1 and TRBJ2-5, the full variable domain reads KAGVTQTPRYLIKTRGQQVTLSCSPISGHRSVSWYQQTPGQGLQFLFEYFSETQRNKGNFPGRFSGRQFSNSRSEMNVSTLELGDSALYLCASSRGERETQYFGPGTRLLVL.

This clonotype was observed a handful of times. The chain recombines TRBV6-5 with TRBJ2-3; possibly TRBD1 for D (5 bases). Deletions cut 7 bases from V and 3 bases from J, with 11 bases between. This CDR3 is built from 13 residues. Germline V gene data show CDR1 as MNHEY and CDR2 as SVGAGI. The CDR3 reads CASNSPGTDTQYF. The CDR3 bases are TGTGCCAGCAATTCCCCAGGGACAGATACGCAGTATTTT.

Points on this clonotype: A much more abundant neighbour one base away suggests this may be a read error. This rearrangement joins TRBV7-2 to TRBJ2-7; TRBD1 aligns across 10 bases. V shed 7 bases and J 6 bases; nucleotides not matched to a gene: 12. The germline CDR1 and CDR2 sequences are SGHTA and FQGNSA. The CDR3 covers 15 residues. In DNA form, the CDR3 reads TGTGCCAGCACCACTAGACAGGGGGCCACCTCCGAGCAGTACTTC. Its translation: CASTTRQGATSEQYF.

This clonotype occurred a few times. V usage is TRBV6-2 or TRBV6-3 and J usage is TRBJ1-1; 7 bases line up with TRBD1. The J segment lost 1 base and the V segment lost 5 bases, leaving 7 bases of the junction unmatched. Per germline, CDR1 MNHEY and CDR2 SVGEGT. The CDR3 totals 15 residues. The CDR3 DNA sequence: TGTGCCAGCAGTCAGGACAGGCTCGGGAACACTGAAGCTTTCTTT. This translates into CASSQDRLGNTEAFF.